This T cell receptor (beta chain) was retrieved from a study of shared clonotypes between healthy human individuals (dated by TCRdb to the early 2020s). For context, the study as a whole: The cohort comprised a couple of women and a few men aged 18 to 49 years. For each donor, CD4 naive and CD4 memory were each run on three plates, CD8 naive on two plates, and CD8 memory on one plate. The study deeply sequenced blood TCR repertoires of five healthy adults to estimate repertoire size and the extent of clonotype sharing between individuals. Different laboratories and diverse techniques were used to prepare libraries and sequence TCR repertoires, to increase sequencing depth and limit assay-specific biases. Between about 0.85 and 8.9 billion PBMCs per donor were obtained by leukapheresis.

CD8 naive samples were obtained by positive selection for CCR7 among CD45RO-negative cells, yielding a CD45RA+CCR7+ population from which TemRA cells were excluded. Donors were healthy HIV-negative adults with no recently reported acute infections or vaccinations. All donors were Caucasian adults living in Nashville, Tennessee, USA. Blood was obtained by leukapheresis, after which PBMCs were separated by Ficoll-Histopaque density gradient centrifugation and cryopreserved in liquid nitrogen vapor phase. Purity and quantity of every magnetically sorted T cell population were checked by analytical flow cytometry. From each sorted fraction, genomic DNA was isolated and quantified by UV absorbance on a Nanodrop 2000c. On this clone itself: No antigen is known for it. Base qualities are not provided; no much larger clone lies one nucleotide away.

V and J are truncated by 10 bases and 5 bases respectively, leaving an intervening sequence of 21 bases. The germline V gene supplies CDR1 SGHTS and CDR2 YDEGEE. From the cysteine through the phenylalanine, the CDR3 covers 15 amino acids. Just the 45-base CDR3 DNA is kept, in frame starting at base 1. Using the deep immunoSEQ assay, TCR CDR3 regions were amplified from genomic DNA by multiplex PCR. Extracted genomic DNA from each cell subset was distributed evenly across all wells of several immunoSEQ 96-well plates, and each plate was treated as a replicate. Each replicate PCR for sorted subsets received about 210 ng genomic DNA, equal to 30,000 or so T cell genomes. Purified libraries were measured with a Qubit 3.0 fluorometer, size-checked on a Bioanalyzer 2100, and measured again with the KAPA Library Quantification kit. Each immunoSEQ 96-well plate was sequenced on its own single-read 150-cycle Illumina NextSeq 550 flow cell. On the study's bioinformatics: Because only junctional sequences without quality scores were contained in the immunoSEQ output, filtering matching that applied to full-length reads could not be performed. Sequences were annotated with PyIR, a Python wrapper for IgBLAST v1.9, and V/J genes and CDR3 were assigned using IMGT germline references. Any read was removed if the V/J assignment was weak (E-value above 1e-6), the CDR3 was missing, or the read contained stop codons, out-of-frame junctions, or ambiguous translated residues. V3J clonotypes were defined as sequences sharing an identical inferred V gene, J gene, and CDR3 amino acid sequence. Percentage overlap between repertoires was computed as shared unique clonotypes divided by the size of the smaller repertoire. Three approaches were used to assess repertoire richness: RTK rarefaction, the Chao1 estimator, and Recon v2.1 estimates of unobserved clonotypes. OLGA was used to compute generation probabilities for all TCRbeta clonotypes that the gDNA method yielded from a few donors. This immuneACCESS table, as held by TCRdb, lists in-frame sequences with V and J called but not all clones. Of the missing ones, under half trace to an unresolved V gene in checked studies; the others have no known cause. That table furnishes V, J and clone size, whereas the DNA furnished D and trimming. In all, the sample holds hundreds of thousands of clones, and roughly 98% of those were seen once. The leading ten clones occupy more than 0.3% of the sample.

Here is what the overall study found, with its caveats: Sampling was restricted to blood, and TCR repertoires in tissue are likely to differ from TCR repertoires in blood. Because the study included a small number of donors, the genetic and exposure-history diversity represented was limited. Estimated clonotype richness was generally larger for naive than for memory subsets. Rarefaction of sorted-subset datasets indicated incomplete sequencing despite the large sequencing depth. Sharing across a handful of donors was observed for approximately 5% of naive CD4, 3.5% of naive CD8, about 2.5% of memory CD4, and around 0.44% of memory CD8 clonotypes. Compared with non-shared clonotypes, clonotypes shared by all four sorted-subset donors had higher generation probabilities. Pairwise subsampling led to the expectation that sequencing depth would affect the degree of clonotype sharing among donors.

Source material: naive CD8+ T cells sorted from blood. The sample's cell subset or site label is to be understood as: CD45RA+CCR7+. This TCR was recovered from a man aged 25-40 years in good health. The sequence is built from TRBV5-8 and TRBJ2-2, and possibly TRBD2, on 6 matching bases. In nucleotide form, the sequence is TGTGCCTGCGGGGCTCTAGCGCTTTTGACCGGGGAGCTGTTTTTT. Translated, it gives CACGALALLTGELFF.